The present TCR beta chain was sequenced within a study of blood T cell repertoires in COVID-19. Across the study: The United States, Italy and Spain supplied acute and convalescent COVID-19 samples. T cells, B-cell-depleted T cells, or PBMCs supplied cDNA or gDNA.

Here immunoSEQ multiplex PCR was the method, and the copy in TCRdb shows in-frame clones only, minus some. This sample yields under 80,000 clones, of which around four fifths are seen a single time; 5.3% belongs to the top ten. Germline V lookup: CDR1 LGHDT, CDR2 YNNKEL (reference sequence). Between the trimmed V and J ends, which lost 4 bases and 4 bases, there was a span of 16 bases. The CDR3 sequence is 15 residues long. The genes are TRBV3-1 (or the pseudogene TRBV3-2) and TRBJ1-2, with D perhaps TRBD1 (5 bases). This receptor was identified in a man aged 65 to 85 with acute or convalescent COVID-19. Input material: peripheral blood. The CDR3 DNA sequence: TGTGCCAGCAGCCTCGGCGGGGCCAAGGGCTATGGCTACACCTTC. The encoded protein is CASSLGGAKGYGYTF.